One T cell receptor beta chain is described in this entry. Its antigen is still unknown. The CDR3 is made up of 14 amino acids. Germline CDR1 LNHDA, CDR2 SQIVND (reference sequence). The V gene end was trimmed by 0 bases and the J gene end by 8 bases; junction bases not matched to a gene: 6. This sample was included in a study of cytomegalovirus exposure and HLA in healthy donors. In nominal health when sampled, donors likely had unrecorded immune exposures nonetheless. Study findings and constraints: The HLA-A and HLA-B alleles of most subjects were reportedly predicted accurately from TCR beta sequences. According to an earlier analysis, most TCR beta V segments yielded productive rearrangements about 87% or about 30% of the time.

The primer mix had 60 Vbeta and 13 Jbeta primers. As handled by the study authors: As a later analysis found, there were 70 million to 100 million unique TCR beta chains, of which roughly 11 million were shared. Assay used: immunoSEQ multiplex PCR; TCRdb lists only in-frame clones, some missing. Clone size and V and J calls were adopted from that table, with D and trimming inferred from the DNA. In the table there are approximately 150,000 clones, 75% of which are singletons. This TCR derives from a young man in good health and CMV-seropositive. The chain employs TRBV19 and TRBJ1-2; the match to TRBD1 covers 7 bases. Material: PBMCs. CDR3 nucleotide sequence: TGTGCCAGTAGTATAGACCGAGGGGGCGAAGGCTACACCTTC. It specifies CASSIDRGGEGYTF.